This paragraph covers one T cell receptor beta chain sequence. These data originate in a study of blood T cell repertoires in COVID-19. Across the whole study: COVID-19 samples, acute and convalescent, were from the United States, Italy and Spain. Sources were T cells, B-cell-depleted T cells, or PBMCs; the material itself was cDNA or gDNA.

The length of the CDR3 is 17 residues. The V gene end was trimmed by 6 bases and the J gene end by 0 bases; junction bases not matched to a gene: 10. Germline V gives CDR1 MDHEN, CDR2 SYDVKM. TCRdb's copy holds only in-frame clones and misses some; the assay was immunoSEQ multiplex PCR. Of 70,000 to 95,000 clones listed, around four fifths are singletons. The specimen was peripheral blood. This sequence originates from a man of 80 years or more with active or convalescent COVID-19. V and J are TRBV28 and TRBJ2-1, with 8 bases lining up with TRBD1. CDR3 sequence (DNA): TGTGCCAGCAGATTCCCGGTTGGACAGGGCTCCTACAATGAGCAGTTCTTC. Translation gives CASRFPVGQGSYNEQFF. Full variable domain (outside the CDR3, taken from reference TRBV28 and TRBJ2-1): DVKVTQSSRYLVKRTGEKVFLECVQDMDHENMFWYRQDPGLGLRLIYFSYDVKMKEKGDIPEGYSVSREKKERFSLILESASTNQTSMYLCASRFPVGQGSYNEQFFGPGTRLTVL.